This TCR beta chain was sequenced in a study of OX40 agonist ivuxolimab in advanced cancers. Study background: Enrolled patients in dose escalation had cancers that were hepatocellular carcinoma, melanoma, renal cell or head and neck cancer. Participants, approximately 80% male, averaged roughly 59 years of age, ranging from 23 to 79.

Only in-frame clones appear in the TCRdb table, and some are missing; sequencing was by immunoSEQ multiplex PCR. The sample consists of around 86,000 clones, around nine tenths of them appearing once. The material sequenced was CD4+ or CD8+ T cells sorted from blood, taken in a trial of the OX40 agonist ivuxolimab. This TCR derives from an adult with an advanced solid tumor such as melanoma, head and neck, liver or kidney cancer.

Here the CDR3 DNA reads TGTGCCAGCTCACCAGAGGGGATTTCTCAGTTCTTC. It yields the protein CASSPEGISQFF. This chain uses TRBV18 with TRBJ2-1; D is possibly TRBD1 or TRBD2 (5 bases each). CDR3 length: 12 amino acids. The V end lost 2 bases, the J end lost 13 bases, and 12 bases lay between the germline ends. Germline V gene data show CDR1 as KGHSH and CDR2 as LQKENI.